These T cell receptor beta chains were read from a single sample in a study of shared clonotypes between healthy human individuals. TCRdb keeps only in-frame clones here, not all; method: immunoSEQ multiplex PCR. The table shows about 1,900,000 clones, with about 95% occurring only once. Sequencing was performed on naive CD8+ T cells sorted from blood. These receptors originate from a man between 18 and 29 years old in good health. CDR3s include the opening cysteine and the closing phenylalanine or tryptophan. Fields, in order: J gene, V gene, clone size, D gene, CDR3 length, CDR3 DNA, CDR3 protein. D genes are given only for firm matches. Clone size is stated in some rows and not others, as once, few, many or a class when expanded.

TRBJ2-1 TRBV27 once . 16 TGTGCCAGCACTCCCTCCACCGGGGACGCCTACAATGAGCAGTTCTTC CASTPSTGDAYNEQFF
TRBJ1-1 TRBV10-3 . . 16 TGTGCCATCAGTGTTCTTCCTGGTCGCGGGAACACTGAAGCTTTCTTT CAISVLPGRGNTEAFF
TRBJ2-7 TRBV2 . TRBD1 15 TGTGCCAGCAGATGGGGCACAGGGGTTTCAGTGGAGCAGTACTTC CASRWGTGVSVEQYF
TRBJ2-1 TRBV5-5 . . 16 TGTGCCAGCAGCTTGATCGGAGCGGAATTCTACAATGAGCAGTTCTTC CASSLIGAEFYNEQFF
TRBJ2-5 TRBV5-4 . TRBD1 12 TGTGCCAGCACCGGACAGGGTGAGACCCAGTACTTC CASTGQGETQYF
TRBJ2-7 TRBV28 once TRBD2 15 TGTGCCAGCAGTGAACTAGCGGACTTCTCCTACGAGCAGTACTTC CASSELADFSYEQYF
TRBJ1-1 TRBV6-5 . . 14 TGTGCCAGCAACCCCCGGACCTCGGTTACTGAAGCTTTCTTT CASNPRTSVTEAFF
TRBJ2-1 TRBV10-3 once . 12 TGTGCCACTCGAGGTGGGAACAATGAGCAGTTCTTC CATRGGNNEQFF
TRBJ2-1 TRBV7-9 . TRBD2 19 TGTGCCAGCAGCCCAACTATGGGAGCCGGGACTAGCGGATACAATGAGCAGTTCTTC CASSPTMGAGTSGYNEQFF
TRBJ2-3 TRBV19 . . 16 TGTGCCAGTAGTACGATAACAGGGATGGGAACAGATACGCAGTATTTT CASSTITGMGTDTQYF
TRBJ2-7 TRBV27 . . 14 TGTGCCAGCACCGGCGGGCCCCCGGGCCACGAGCAGTACTTC CASTGGPPGHEQYF
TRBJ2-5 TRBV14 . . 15 TGTGCCAGCAGCCCAGATTTGGGGGTACAAGAGACCCAGTACTTC CASSPDLGVQETQYF
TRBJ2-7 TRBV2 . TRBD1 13 TGTGCCAGCAAAGGACAGGGGGACTACGAGCAGTACTTC CASKGQGDYEQYF
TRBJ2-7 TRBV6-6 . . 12 TGTGCCAGCAGCGACAGAAGCTACGAGCAGTACTTC CASSDRSYEQYF
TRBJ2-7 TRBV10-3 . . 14 TGTGCCATCAGTGCGTTGGACCAGACCTACGAGCAGTACTTC CAISALDQTYEQYF
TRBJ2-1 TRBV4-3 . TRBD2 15 TGCGCCAGCAGACGGACTAGCGGGAGTTCCAATGAGCAGTTCTTC CASRRTSGSSNEQFF
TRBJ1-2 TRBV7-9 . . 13 TGTGCCAGCAGCGCTACAGGGAAATATGGCTACACCTTC CASSATGKYGYTF
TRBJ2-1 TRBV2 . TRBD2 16 TGTGCCAGCAGCGGCGGGAGCGGGAGCTCCTACAATGAGCAGTTCTTC CASSGGSGSSYNEQFF
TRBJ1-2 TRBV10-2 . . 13 TGCGCCAGCAGTGAGCCCGGAGACTATGGCTACACCTTC CASSEPGDYGYTF
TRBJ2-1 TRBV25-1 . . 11 TGTGCCAGCAGTGAACCCCGGGGTCTAATCTTC CASSEPRGLIF
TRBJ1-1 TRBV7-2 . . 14 TGTGCCAGCATCTTGACACCGGAGGGCACTGAAGCTTTCTTT CASILTPEGTEAFF
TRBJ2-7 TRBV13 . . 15 TGTGCCAGCAGCTCCGGGGTGGACGGGACCTACGAGCAGTACTTC CASSSGVDGTYEQYF
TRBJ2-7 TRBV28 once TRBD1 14 TGTGCCAGCAGAGGCAGGGGGAACTCCTACGAGCAGTACTTC CASRGRGNSYEQYF
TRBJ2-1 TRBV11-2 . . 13 TGTGCCAGCAGCTTAGATCCCCAGGGTGAGCAGTTCTTC CASSLDPQGEQFF
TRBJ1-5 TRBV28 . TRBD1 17 TGTGCCAGCAGTTTAGGTCCAACAGGGGCGATCAATCAGCCCCAGCATTTT CASSLGPTGAINQPQHF
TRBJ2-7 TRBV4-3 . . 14 TGCGCCAGCAGCCAAGACGAGACTACCTACGAGCAGTACTTC CASSQDETTYEQYF
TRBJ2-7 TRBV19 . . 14 TGTGCCAGTAGTATGAGGGGTACCACCTACGAGCAGTACTTC CASSMRGTTYEQYF
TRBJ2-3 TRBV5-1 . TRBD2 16 TGCGCCAGCACCGTGTCGGGACTAGCGGAAGCAGATACGCAGTATTTT CASTVSGLAEADTQYF
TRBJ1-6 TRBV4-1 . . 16 TGCGCCAGCAGCCGACCGGGGGGTTCATATAATTCACCCCTCCACTTT CASSRPGGSYNSPLHF
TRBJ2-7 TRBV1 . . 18 TGCACCAGCAGCCAAGAGGGACTAGCGGGGACCCCAACGCCGCCGCAGTACTTC CTSSQEGLAGTPTPPQYF
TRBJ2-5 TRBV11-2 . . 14 TGTGCCAGCAGCTTAGTTGGGAGCCAAGAGACCCAGTACTTC CASSLVGSQETQYF
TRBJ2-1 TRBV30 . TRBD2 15 TGTGCCTGGAGTGGCGGTAGCGGGAGATTTGAGGAGCAGTTCTTC CAWSGGSGRFEEQFF
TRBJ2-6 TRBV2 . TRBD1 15 TGTGCCAGCAGTGGACAGGGATCTGGGGCCAACGTCCTGACTTTC CASSGQGSGANVLTF
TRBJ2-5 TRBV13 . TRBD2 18 TGTGCCAGCAGCGCCCCCCTTCCGGGACTAGGGGGGCAAGAGACCCAGTACTTC CASSAPLPGLGGQETQYF
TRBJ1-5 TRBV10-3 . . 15 TGTGCCATCAGTGAAGGCCGGGACATCAATCAGCCCCAGCATTTT CAISEGRDINQPQHF
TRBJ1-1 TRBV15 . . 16 TGTGCCACCAGCAGGGATATTACAGGGATCCACACTGAAGCTTTCTTT CATSRDITGIHTEAFF
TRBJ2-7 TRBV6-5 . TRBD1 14 TGTGCCAGCAGCTTTCTAAGACAGGGGGGCGAGCAGTACTTC CASSFLRQGGEQYF
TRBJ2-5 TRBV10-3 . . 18 TGTGCCATCAAAGGCGGAAAGTTTTTGGTTTCGAAGGAGGAGACCCAGTACTTC CAIKGGKFLVSKEETQYF
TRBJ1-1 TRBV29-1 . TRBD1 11 TGCAGCTCCGAGGGGGCCAACGTTCTTTCCTTT CSSEGANVLSF
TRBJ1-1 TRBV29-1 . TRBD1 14 TGCAGCGTCCCGGGACAGGGCATGAACACTGAAGCTTTCTTT CSVPGQGMNTEAFF
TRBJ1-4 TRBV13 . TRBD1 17 TGTGCCAGCATCTGGACAGGGGGCGAGGGGACTAATGAAAAACTGTTTTTT CASIWTGGEGTNEKLFF
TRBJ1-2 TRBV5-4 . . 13 TGTGCCAGCAGCTTGCAAGCTAACTATGGCTACACCTTC CASSLQANYGYTF
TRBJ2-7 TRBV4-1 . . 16 TGCGCCAGCAGCCAAGCGGACGGATATAGCTCCTACGAGCAGTACTTC CASSQADGYSSYEQYF
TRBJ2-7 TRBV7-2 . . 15 TGTGCCAGCAGCTGGAGGGGGGCTTCCCCCTACGAGCAGTACTTC CASSWRGASPYEQYF
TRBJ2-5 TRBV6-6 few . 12 TGTGCCAGCAGTTACGGGAAAGAGACCCAGTACTTC CASSYGKETQYF
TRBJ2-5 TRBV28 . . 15 TGTGCCAGCAGTTTATCAGAGGGCGGGCAAGAGACCCAGTACTTC CASSLSEGGQETQYF
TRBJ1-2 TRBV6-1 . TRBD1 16 TGTGCCAGCAGTGGCATTGAGACAGGGGGCGCGGGTGGCTACACCTTC CASSGIETGGAGGYTF
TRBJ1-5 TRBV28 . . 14 TGTGCCAGCAGTCCACTGCAGGAGTCTCAGCCCCAGCATTTT CASSPLQESQPQHF
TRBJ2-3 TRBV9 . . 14 TGTGCCAGCAGCAGAGACGAAAGCACAGATACGCAGTATTTT CASSRDESTDTQYF
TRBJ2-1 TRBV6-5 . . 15 TGTGCCAGCAGTTACTCCTTCGGGGATTACAATGAGCAGTTCTTC CASSYSFGDYNEQFF
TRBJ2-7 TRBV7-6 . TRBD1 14 TGTGCCAGCAGCTTCTCGACAGGGGAGTACGAGCAGTACTTC CASSFSTGEYEQYF
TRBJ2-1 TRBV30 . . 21 TGTGCCTGGAGTCTCGAAAGGGGTACGTGGGACGACCAAAGCTCCTACAATGAGCAGTTCTTC CAWSLERGTWDDQSSYNEQFF
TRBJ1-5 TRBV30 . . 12 TGTGCCTGGAGTCCCGGGAATCAGCCCCAGCATTTT CAWSPGNQPQHF
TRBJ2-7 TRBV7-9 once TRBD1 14 TGTGCCAGCAGCTTTCGGGACAGAATCTACGAGCAGTACTTC CASSFRDRIYEQYF
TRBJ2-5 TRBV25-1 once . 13 TGTGCCAGCGAGGAAGGCAGAGAAGAGACCCAGTACTTC CASEEGREETQYF
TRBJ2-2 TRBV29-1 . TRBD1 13 TGCAGCGCCCGGACAGGAGGCACCGGGGAGCTGTTTTTT CSARTGGTGELFF
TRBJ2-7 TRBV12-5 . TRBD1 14 TGTGCTAGTGGTTTGGTCAACAGGGGCCACGAGCAGTACTTC CASGLVNRGHEQYF
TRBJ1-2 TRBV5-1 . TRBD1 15 TGCGCCAGCAGCTTTAGGGACAGCACAAACTATGGCTACACCTTC CASSFRDSTNYGYTF
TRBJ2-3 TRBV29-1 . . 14 TGCAGCTTCTTGAGGGGAACTTGGACAGATACGCAGTATTTT CSFLRGTWTDTQYF